These T cell receptor beta chains were read from a single sample in a study of human T cells and chemical hapten exposure. TCRdb reanalysed the RACE reads using MiXCR and keeps one entry per CDR3 protein. The sample records 89,000 or so distinct CDR3 sequences, about 9% being singletons. This specimen was whole blood, taken in connection with sensitization to the hapten diphenylcyclopropenone (DPC). All receptors derive from a man aged 40-49 years with alopecia areata. Some clones in this sample may be carry-over from other donors' samples. Both conserved end residues are part of each CDR3. A D gene is named only where the DNA matches it firmly. Size is omitted from some rows. Given values are once, few, many or a class for expanded clones.

size: NA; J: TRBJ2-3; V: TRBV7-2; D: NA; length: 13; CDR3: CASKDQNLDTQYF; DNA: TGTGCCAGCAAGGACCAAAACCTGGATACGCAGTATTTT
size: many; J: TRBJ1-6; V: TRBV6-5; D: NA; length: 14; CDR3: CASTRARRDSPLHF; DNA: TGTGCCAGCACGAGGGCCCGCCGAGATTCACCCCTCCACTTT
size: NA; J: TRBJ1-1; V: TRBV5-8; D: NA; length: 14; CDR3: CASSFYSLNTEAFF; DNA: TGTGCCAGCAGCTTCTATTCACTGAACACTGAAGCTTTCTTT
size: NA; J: TRBJ2-3; V: TRBV9; D: NA; length: 15; CDR3: CASSVEGSSTDTQYF; DNA: TGTGCCAGCAGCGTAGAAGGTAGTAGCACAGATACGCAGTATTTT
size: many; J: TRBJ1-1; V: TRBV25-1; D: NA; length: 15; CDR3: CASSESRAPNSEAFF; DNA: TGTGCCAGCAGTGAAAGTAGGGCTCCTAACTCTGAAGCTTTCTTT
size: NA; J: TRBJ2-5; V: TRBV6-5; D: NA; length: 15; CDR3: CASSFGRGGRETQYF; DNA: TGTGCCAGCAGTTTTGGAAGGGGGGGGCGAGAGACCCAGTACTTC
size: NA; J: TRBJ2-3; V: TRBV5-1; D: NA; length: 14; CDR3: CASSLDREADTQYF; DNA: TGCGCCAGCAGCTTGGACAGGGAGGCAGATACGCAGTATTTT
size: NA; J: TRBJ2-2; V: TRBV6-2/TRBV6-3; D: TRBD1; length: 15; CDR3: CASSLIEGASGELFF; DNA: TGTGCCAGCAGCCTTATAGAGGGGGCGAGCGGGGAGCTGTTTTTT
size: few; J: TRBJ2-5; V: TRBV5-1; D: NA; length: 13; CDR3: CASKVEGTETQYF; DNA: TGCGCCAGCAAAGTGGAGGGGACGGAGACCCAGTACTTC
size: few; J: TRBJ2-7; V: TRBV9; D: NA; length: 14; CDR3: CASSAGTSYYEQYF; DNA: TGTGCCAGCAGCGCCGGGACATCGTACTACGAGCAGTACTTC
size: NA; J: TRBJ1-4; V: TRBV7-6; D: NA; length: 16; CDR3: CASSLGSHATNEKLFF; DNA: TGTGCCAGCAGCTTAGGATCCCACGCAACTAATGAAAAACTGTTTTTT
size: many; J: TRBJ2-7; V: TRBV6-2/TRBV6-3; D: TRBD1; length: 13; CDR3: CATLTGGGYEQYF; DNA: TGTGCCACCCTGACAGGGGGCGGATACGAGCAGTACTTC
size: many; J: TRBJ1-3; V: TRBV7-9; D: NA; length: 11; CDR3: CASSLGDTIYF; DNA: TGTGCCAGCAGTTTAGGGGACACCATATATTTT
size: many; J: TRBJ2-7; V: TRBV10-3; D: NA; length: 12; CDR3: CAISSGDHEQYF; DNA: TGTGCCATCAGTTCGGGTGACCACGAGCAGTACTTC
size: many; J: TRBJ2-3; V: TRBV20-1; D: TRBD2; length: 14; CDR3: CSASSGTSTDTQYF; DNA: TGCAGTGCTTCTAGCGGGACCAGCACAGATACGCAGTATTTT
size: NA; J: TRBJ2-1; V: TRBV19; D: TRBD2; length: 15; CDR3: CASSSGGSSYNEQFF; DNA: TGTGCCAGTAGTAGCGGGGGGAGCTCCTACAATGAGCAGTTCTTC
size: NA; J: TRBJ2-1; V: TRBV29-1; D: TRBD2; length: 15; CDR3: CSVVQGTSEGNEQFF; DNA: TGCAGCGTGGTACAGGGGACTAGCGAGGGTAATGAGCAGTTCTTC
size: few; J: TRBJ2-2; V: TRBV9; D: NA; length: 13; CDR3: CASSVGGTGELFF; DNA: TGTGCCAGCAGCGTAGGCGGCACCGGGGAGCTGTTTTTT
size: few; J: TRBJ2-5; V: TRBV7-6; D: TRBD2; length: 15; CDR3: CASSPSGRPQETQYF; DNA: TGTGCCAGCAGCCCAAGCGGGAGGCCCCAAGAGACCCAGTACTTC
size: many; J: TRBJ2-1; V: TRBV28; D: NA; length: 10; CDR3: CASAAREQFF; DNA: TGTGCCAGCGCAGCCCGGGAGCAGTTCTTC
size: NA; J: TRBJ2-1; V: TRBV6-2/TRBV6-3; D: NA; length: 14; CDR3: CASSYSRVAGLEVF; DNA: TGTGCCAGCAGTTACTCGAGAGTCGCGGGATTGGAGGTCTTC
size: many; J: TRBJ2-4; V: TRBV12-3/TRBV12-4; D: TRBD2; length: 18; CDR3: CASSLEFGRLAGVYIQYF; DNA: TGTGCCAGCAGTTTAGAATTTGGGCGGCTAGCGGGAGTTTATATTCAGTACTTC
size: few; J: TRBJ2-7; V: TRBV10-3; D: TRBD1; length: 12; CDR3: CAIMGQGYEQYF; DNA: TGTGCCATCATGGGACAGGGCTACGAGCAGTACTTC
size: few; J: TRBJ2-6; V: TRBV28; D: NA; length: 16; CDR3: CASSQDTPSGANVLTF; DNA: TGTGCCAGCAGCCAGGACACACCCTCTGGGGCCAACGTCCTGACTTTC
size: few; J: TRBJ2-5; V: TRBV6-2/TRBV6-3; D: NA; length: 12; CDR3: CASFDRGETQYF; DNA: TGTGCCAGCTTCGACCGGGGAGAGACCCAGTACTTC
size: many; J: TRBJ2-3; V: TRBV4-2; D: TRBD2; length: 16; CDR3: CASSSPLVGGTDTQYF; DNA: TGTGCCAGCAGCTCCCCCCTGGTGGGAGGGACAGATACGCAGTATTTT
size: few; J: TRBJ1-1; V: TRBV6-2/TRBV6-3; D: TRBD1; length: 14; CDR3: CASRTGGRNTEAFF; DNA: TGTGCCAGCCGGACAGGGGGGAGAAACACTGAAGCTTTCTTT
size: few; J: TRBJ2-1; V: TRBV3-1; D: TRBD2; length: 16; CDR3: CASSQDFTSGRNEQFF; DNA: TGTGCCAGCAGCCAAGATTTTACTAGCGGGAGGAATGAGCAGTTCTTC
size: NA; J: TRBJ1-5; V: TRBV19; D: NA; length: 14; CDR3: CASSMVQSYQPQHF; DNA: TGTGCCAGTAGTATGGTACAGTCCTATCAGCCCCAGCATTTT
size: NA; J: TRBJ2-7; V: TRBV5-1; D: NA; length: 12; CDR3: CASGGSSYEQYF; DNA: TGCGCCAGCGGGGGGAGCTCCTACGAGCAGTACTTC
size: few; J: TRBJ2-4; V: TRBV6-2/TRBV6-3; D: TRBD1; length: 17; CDR3: CASSSVGQATAKNIQYF; DNA: TGTGCCAGCAGTTCGGTAGGACAGGCAACAGCCAAAAACATTCAGTACTTC
size: many; J: TRBJ2-7; V: TRBV29-1; D: TRBD1; length: 12; CDR3: CSVDDRESEQYF; DNA: TGCAGCGTGGACGACAGGGAGAGCGAGCAGTACTTC
size: many; J: TRBJ2-3; V: TRBV24-1; D: TRBD2; length: 17; CDR3: CATSDWGASGRTDTQYF; DNA: TGTGCCACCAGTGATTGGGGCGCTAGCGGCCGCACAGATACGCAGTATTTT
size: NA; J: TRBJ1-2; V: TRBV29-1; D: NA; length: 12; CDR3: CSVETGIRGYTF; DNA: TGCAGCGTGGAAACAGGGATTCGAGGCTACACCTTC
size: NA; J: TRBJ2-1; V: TRBV19; D: TRBD2; length: 16; CDR3: CASSRGFRTSGGEQFF; DNA: TGTGCCAGTAGTCGGGGCTTCCGGACTAGCGGGGGTGAGCAGTTCTTC
size: NA; J: TRBJ2-3; V: TRBV12-3/TRBV12-4; D: NA; length: 17; CDR3: CASSFGRGGKLTDTQYF; DNA: TGTGCCAGCAGTTTTGGCAGGGGGGGAAAGTTAACAGATACGCAGTATTTT
size: NA; J: TRBJ1-1; V: TRBV5-1; D: NA; length: 16; CDR3: CASSPRTERMNTEAFF; DNA: TGCGCCAGCAGCCCACGGACAGAAAGAATGAACACTGAAGCTTTCTTT
size: many; J: TRBJ1-1; V: TRBV29-1; D: NA; length: 12; CDR3: CSVGPSGTEAFF; DNA: TGCAGCGTGGGACCCTCGGGCACTGAAGCTTTCTTT
size: many; J: TRBJ2-3; V: TRBV28; D: NA; length: 16; CDR3: CASRLGDSRNTDTQYF; DNA: TGTGCCAGCAGGCTGGGCGACAGCAGAAACACAGATACGCAGTATTTT
size: NA; J: TRBJ2-2; V: TRBV27; D: TRBD2; length: 16; CDR3: CASSSGSGRAFGVLFF; DNA: TGTGCCAGCAGTTCGGGTAGCGGGAGGGCCTTCGGGGTGCTGTTTTTT
size: many; J: TRBJ1-1; V: TRBV5-6; D: NA; length: 13; CDR3: CASSAGGRTEAFF; DNA: TGTGCCAGCAGCGCGGGGGGAAGGACTGAAGCTTTCTTT
size: few; J: TRBJ2-1; V: TRBV7-9; D: TRBD1; length: 14; CDR3: CASSSPGQSGEQFF; DNA: TGTGCCAGCAGCTCCCCGGGACAGTCGGGTGAGCAGTTCTTC
size: many; J: TRBJ1-1; V: TRBV29-1; D: NA; length: 15; CDR3: CSVEDNMGMDTEAFF; DNA: TGCAGCGTTGAAGATAACATGGGGATGGACACTGAAGCTTTCTTT
size: NA; J: TRBJ2-6; V: TRBV29-1; D: NA; length: 14; CDR3: CSVAGPGGANVLTF; DNA: TGCAGCGTGGCAGGGCCAGGTGGGGCCAACGTCCTGACTTTC
size: few; J: TRBJ2-3; V: TRBV12-3/TRBV12-4; D: TRBD2; length: 15; CDR3: CATLQAGTSGDTQYF; DNA: TGTGCCACCCTCCAAGCCGGGACTAGCGGAGATACGCAGTATTTT
size: many; J: TRBJ2-7; V: TRBV29-1; D: NA; length: 13; CDR3: CSVRRGSSYEQYF; DNA: TGCAGCGTCCGCCGGGGCAGTTCCTACGAGCAGTACTTC
size: NA; J: TRBJ1-3; V: TRBV29-1; D: NA; length: 14; CDR3: CSVETSRSGNTIYF; DNA: TGCAGCGTTGAAACAAGCCGCTCTGGAAACACCATATATTTT
size: NA; J: TRBJ2-5; V: TRBV9; D: TRBD2; length: 16; CDR3: CASSVGGLAFSETQYF; DNA: TGTGCCAGCAGCGTAGGGGGACTAGCCTTCAGTGAGACCCAGTACTTC
size: many; J: TRBJ1-1; V: TRBV6-6; D: NA; length: 14; CDR3: CASSPRGENTEAFF; DNA: TGTGCCAGCAGTCCCCGGGGGGAGAACACTGAAGCTTTCTTT
size: NA; J: TRBJ2-4; V: TRBV19; D: TRBD2; length: 18; CDR3: CASSSVAGGFLAKNIQYF; DNA: TGTGCCAGTAGTTCGGTAGCGGGAGGTTTTCTAGCCAAAAACATTCAGTACTTC
size: few; J: TRBJ2-6; V: TRBV27; D: NA; length: 14; CDR3: CASSYSRIAPVLTF; DNA: TGTGCCAGCAGTTACTCAAGGATTGCCCCCGTCCTGACTTTC
size: NA; J: TRBJ1-1; V: TRBV13; D: NA; length: 16; CDR3: CASSPYAGEAFTEAFF; DNA: TGTGCCAGCAGCCCATACGCCGGAGAAGCCTTCACTGAAGCTTTCTTT
size: many; J: TRBJ2-5; V: TRBV5-1; D: NA; length: 14; CDR3: CASRIAGERETQYF; DNA: TGCGCCAGCCGGATAGCTGGGGAAAGAGAGACCCAGTACTTC